Listed below are T cell receptor beta chains from one sample, sequenced in a study of T-cell reconstitution after alpha-beta-depleted transplantation in children. From the PCR reads, TCRdb called clonotypes with MiXCR, one entry per CDR3 protein. The profile shows 170,000 or so distinct CDR3 sequences, more than 6.5% of them singletons. Sample: PBMCs from the stem cell graft donor, taken from the stem cell graft. The receptor set was obtained from a human donor who donated a stem cell graft to a child with Wiskott-Aldrich syndrome. CDR3s include the opening cysteine and the closing phenylalanine or tryptophan.

j_gene	v_gene	CDR3aa
TRBJ2-2	TRBV11-3	CARSFYEGAGELFF
TRBJ2-7	TRBV13	CASSSLMRSIYEQYF
TRBJ2-7	TRBV2	CASSLDRGISYEQYF
TRBJ2-3	TRBV11-2	CASRGIGDTQYF
TRBJ1-1	TRBV5-1	CASSLRATGMVTEAFF
TRBJ1-2	TRBV5-1	CASSLAPNYGYTF
TRBJ2-2	TRBV11-2	CASSYRQGANTGELFF
TRBJ1-2	TRBV12-3/TRBV12-4	CASSNRGKEYGYTF
TRBJ1-4	TRBV20-1	CSAGGATNEKLFF
TRBJ2-6	TRBV3-1	CASSRRADSSGANVLTF
TRBJ2-7	TRBV10-3	CAIRDHRDRVFYEQYF
TRBJ1-3	TRBV4-1	CASSQDPAGRRNTIYF
TRBJ1-1	TRBV20-1	CSARGPGGDTEAFF
TRBJ2-3	TRBV4-3	CASSRVEFGTDTQYF
TRBJ2-2	TRBV4-1	CASSRLGTGGTGELFF
TRBJ1-2	TRBV7-9	CASSFGGFGYTF
TRBJ2-7	TRBV12-3/TRBV12-4	CASSLGYRSSYEQYF
TRBJ1-5	TRBV20-1	CSASNGQGGQPQHF
TRBJ1-1	TRBV7-2	CASSLVTMNTEAFF
TRBJ2-1	TRBV5-1	CASSLQAGDYNEQFF
TRBJ2-3	TRBV24-1	CATSATGGFGTDTQYF
TRBJ1-1	TRBV6-2/TRBV6-3	CASSPYTGTGSVNTEAFF
TRBJ1-1	TRBV20-1	CSARSGDTEAFF
TRBJ1-4	TRBV7-2	CASSQGAGEKLFF
TRBJ2-1	TRBV7-2	CASSLVGGGWDEQFF
TRBJ1-3	TRBV27	CASSLGGYGNTIYF
TRBJ2-1	TRBV5-1	CASSSGLAAPYEQFF
TRBJ2-1	TRBV4-3	CASSQLGTSGRDNEQFF
TRBJ2-1	TRBV20-1	CSARETGSNEQFF
TRBJ1-5	TRBV5-1	CASSLGPEAGQPQHF
TRBJ1-3	TRBV7-8	CASSLVVMGSLSGNTIYF
TRBJ1-6	TRBV28	CASSLRGSYNSPLHF
TRBJ2-1	TRBV30	CAWSGQGYNEQFF
TRBJ2-1	TRBV6-2/TRBV6-3	CASSYRDFMNEQFF
TRBJ2-1	TRBV20-1	CSARAILGGRGNEQFF
TRBJ2-1	TRBV12-3/TRBV12-4	CASSLTEGYNEQFF
TRBJ2-7	TRBV6-1	CASSRGSGRMMGQYF
TRBJ1-4	TRBV7-9	CASSLTGGDEKLFF
TRBJ2-1	TRBV18	CASSSSSESEQFF
TRBJ2-1	TRBV29-1	CSVGQGTNEQFF
TRBJ1-1	TRBV6-2/TRBV6-3	CAGKTGTNTEAFF